The 15 T cell receptor beta chains presented below share a single source sample, sequenced in a study of T cell changes during pregnancy in multiple sclerosis. Assay: immunoSEQ multiplex PCR; the TCRdb copy retains only in-frame clones and omits some. Of around 84,000 clones in the sample, around 94% were seen once. Sequences were derived from peripheral blood, sampled in the second trimester of pregnancy. These receptors all come from a female donor in good health, enrolled as a control in a pregnancy study.

J is TRBJ2-5 and V is TRBV2; D is possibly TRBD1 (8 bases). The CDR3 has 15 amino acids. Germline CDR1 reads SNHLY; CDR2 reads FYNNEI. Trimming shortened V by 7 bases and J by 5 bases, and 20 bases separated the two germline ends. The CDR3 loop reads CASNKEQGGWETQYF. The CDR3 region has the DNA TGTGCCAGCAATAAAGAACAGGGGGGGTGGGAGACCCAGTACTTC.

The chain has TRBV4-1 and TRBJ2-3, with 13 bases lining up with TRBD2. V dropped 4 bases and J dropped 6; count of bases not matched to a gene: 10. The CDR3 covers 17 residues. Germline V lookup: CDR1 MGHRA, CDR2 YSYEKL. CDR3 residues: CASSPRTSGSPRDTQYF. In DNA form, the CDR3 reads TGCGCCAGCAGCCCCCGGACTAGCGGGAGCCCCAGGGATACGCAGTATTTT.

The chain links TRBV29-1 to TRBJ1-2, with D possibly matching TRBD1 (5 bases). This CDR3 is 14 amino acids long. Germline CDR1 and CDR2: SQVTM and ANQGSEA. This CDR3 reads CSTTGAGRSYGYTF. The CDR3 DNA reads TGCAGTACTACCGGGGCGGGAAGAAGCTATGGCTACACCTTC.

This sequence joins TRBV7-6 and TRBJ2-1, with TRBD2 matching over 12 bases. The CDR3 spans 16 residues. V was pared by 4 bases and J by 6 bases, with 7 bases of the junction left unmatched. Looked up from germline, CDR1 is SGHVS and CDR2 is FNYEAQ. The CDR3 sequence is CASSSPSGRVVNEQFF. As DNA, the CDR3 is TGTGCCAGCAGCTCTCCTAGCGGGAGGGTCGTCAATGAGCAGTTCTTC.

V gene TRBV29-1 combines with J gene TRBJ1-2; D is possibly TRBD1 (6 bases). The V end lost 4 bases, the J end lost 3 bases, and 15 bases lay between the germline ends. CDR1 and CDR2 (germline): SQVTM, ANQGSEA. This CDR3 has 14 amino acids. The CDR3 sequence is CSVGGRGIDYGYTF. The CDR3 DNA sequence: TGCAGCGTTGGGGGGAGGGGGATCGACTATGGCTACACCTTC.

In this sample, this clone turned up a few times. The chain couples TRBV2 to TRBJ2-7; a weak D match, TRBD1 (6 bases). This CDR3 is 12 amino acids long. V dropped 5 bases and J dropped 4 bases, with 9 bases sitting between them. The germline V gene encodes CDR1 SNHLY and CDR2 FYNNEI. CDR3 nucleotides: TGTGCCAGCAGTTCAACAGGGTACGAGCAGTACTTC. It specifies CASSSTGYEQYF.

In its sample, this clone was seen a few times. This chain links TRBV6-4 with TRBJ2-7, with D perhaps matching TRBD2 (6 bases). Germline V CDR1 and CDR2: MRHNA, SNTAGT. There are 12 residues in the CDR3. V shed 7 bases and J shed 3 bases, with 10 bases lying between them. CDR3 loop: CASITGDYEQYF. The CDR3 region has the DNA TGTGCCAGCATTACGGGGGACTACGAGCAGTACTTC.

This rearrangement joins TRBV11-2 to TRBJ2-7; perhaps TRBD2 as D (6 bases). The V gene lost 8 bases and the J gene lost 0 bases, with 14 bases spanning the gap. In germline, CDR1 is SGHAT, CDR2 FQNNGV. The CDR3 extends over 14 amino acids. This CDR3 is CASCPDGSSYEQYF. CDR3 DNA: TGTGCCAGCTGCCCTGACGGGAGCTCCTACGAGCAGTACTTC.

The chain is built from TRBV29-1 and TRBJ2-4, with TRBD1 as a possible D gene (5 bases). Germline CDR1 SQVTM, CDR2 ANQGSEA. V lost 3 bases to trimming and J lost 7 bases, with 10 bases between them. The CDR3 has 12 residues. CDR3 in DNA: TGCAGCGTTGAGGCAGGGTCGAACATTCAGTACTTC. This translates into CSVEAGSNIQYF.

The chain carries TRBV28 and TRBJ2-7; TRBD2 might be the D (5 bases). The CDR3 totals 12 residues. V lost 5 bases to trimming and J lost 3 bases, with 8 bases between them. Germline CDR1 and CDR2: MDHEN and SYDVKM. Written as DNA, the CDR3 is TGTGCCAGCAGTCCCCGGGACTACGAGCAGTACTTC. It translates to CASSPRDYEQYF.

The rearrangement links TRBV4-1 to TRBJ2-3; TRBD1 might be the D (6 bases). Germline lookup yields CDR1 MGHRA and CDR2 YSYEKL. V was pared by 3 bases and J by 0 bases, with 10 bases between. This CDR3 is built from 15 residues. CDR3 protein: CASSQGASSTDTQYF. The CDR3 DNA reads as TGCGCCAGCAGCCAGGGGGCCTCGAGCACAGATACGCAGTATTTT.

The genes are TRBV2 and TRBJ2-1; D is unresolved. Germline CDR1 is SNHLY and CDR2 is FYNNEI. The CDR3 loop spans 16 amino acids. V was pared by 0 bases and J by 0 bases, with 9 bases between. The CDR3 here is CASSEALRNSYNEQFF. CDR3 nucleotides: TGTGCCAGCAGTGAAGCTCTGAGGAACTCCTACAATGAGCAGTTCTTC.

The chain couples TRBV6-5 to TRBJ2-1, with D unclear. The CDR3 is 15 residues long. The germline V gene encodes CDR1 MNHEY and CDR2 SVGAGI. V was pared by 4 bases and J by 4 bases, with 14 bases between. CDR3 nucleotide sequence: TGTGCCAGCAGTTTTAGTGACCGCAGGTACAATGAGCAGTTCTTC. Amino acids: CASSFSDRRYNEQFF.

The rearrangement joins TRBV7-2 to TRBJ2-1, with 14 nucleotides matching TRBD2. The CDR3 runs 15 residues. Germline lookup yields CDR1 SGHTA and CDR2 FQGNSA. Trimming removed 5 bases from V and 9 bases from J; junction bases left unmatched: 6. Here the CDR3 reads CASSPGLAGVGEQFF. The CDR3 DNA sequence: TGTGCCAGCAGCCCGGGACTAGCGGGAGTGGGTGAGCAGTTCTTC.

The chain is built from TRBV7-8 and TRBJ2-2; D is perhaps TRBD2 (5 bases). CDR1 is SGHVS and CDR2 is FQNEAQ in the germline V gene. The CDR3 is made up of 16 amino acids. V lost 4 bases, J lost 2 bases, and 14 bases lay in between. CDR3 DNA: TGTGCCAGCAGCTCGGAACCGGGAATTAACACCGGGGAGCTGTTTTTT. This codes for CASSSEPGINTGELFF.